This T cell receptor beta chain derives from a study of regulatory T cells in long-lasting Graves disease. Findings of the study overall: Graves' patients with persistent disease showed TCR diversity lower than patients newly diagnosed.

This clonotype was counted many times. Antigen specificity is unknown. The germline V and J ends were trimmed by 3 bases and 2 bases, with 11 bases remaining between them. The CDR3 is 14 amino acids. From germline, CDR1 is SGHAT and CDR2 FQNNGV. With iRepertoire HTBI primers and Arm-PCR of CDR3 regions, TCR beta libraries were built. TCRdb re-called the multiplex PCR reads through MiXCR, storing one row per CDR3 protein. The data hold around 450,000 distinct CDR3 sequences, with around 15% observed a single time. Sample time point: newly diagnosed GD, antithyroid drugs for less than 3 months. The authors made the TCR library using RNA they extracted from PBMCs. These same records also appear under a second study, on T cells in Graves' hyperthyroidism and ophthalmopathy. That investigation notes: Those with hyperthyroidism were 18 to 65 years old, newly diagnosed, and ill for under 2 months.

Sequenced here: peripheral blood mononuclear cells (PBMCs), sampled at new diagnosis, from a patient treated with antithyroid drugs. This TCR came from a middle-aged man with Graves disease. The V gene is TRBV11-2, the J gene TRBJ2-7, with TRBD2 as a possible D gene (6 bases). The CDR3 spells CASSLLSGAYEQYF. The CDR3 DNA follows: TGTGCCAGCAGCTTGCTTAGCGGAGCCTACGAGCAGTACTTC.